The present TCR beta chain was sequenced within a study of blood T cell repertoires in COVID-19. Study context: T cells, B-cell-depleted T cells, or PBMCs supplied cDNA or gDNA.

V dropped 5 bases and J dropped 4; count of bases not matched to a gene: 4. The CDR3 extends over 15 amino acids. The germline V gene encodes CDR1 SGHRS and CDR2 YFSETQ. As handled by the study authors: From reference gene primer amplification, estimates of nucleated cell counts were derived. The method was immunoSEQ multiplex PCR; TCRdb's version includes in-frame clones alone and lacks a portion of them. V and J calls and clone size are those listed in that table; D and trimming were worked out from the DNA. The data hold more than 150,000 clones, with roughly 76% observed a single time. The source is an elderly woman with COVID-19, enrolled during active disease. This sequence joins TRBV5-1 and TRBJ2-3; TRBD2 matches 13 bases. The sequencing sample was made of peripheral blood. CDR3 amino acids: CASSGTSGTADTQYF. For the CDR3, the DNA is TGCGCCAGCAGTGGGACTAGCGGGACCGCAGATACGCAGTATTTT.